A single sample is the source of the 26 T cell receptor beta chains below, sequenced in a study of CD8 T cells in Susac syndrome. The RNA, about 0.45 to 1 ug, was put through reverse transcription using random hexamers. Each CDR3 protein gets one entry after TCRdb re-called the immunoSEQ multiplex PCR reads with MiXCR. Of a few hundred thousand distinct CDR3 sequences in the sample, about 91% are singletons; the top ten hold approximately 0.18%. Sequencing used CD8+ T cells from PBMCs. These receptors all come from a human donor with multiple sclerosis.

This clonotype was observed a handful of times. J is TRBJ2-3 and V is TRBV11-2; 8 positions match TRBD2. This CDR3 spans 15 amino acids. The germline V gene encodes CDR1 SGHAT and CDR2 FQNNGV. With V trimmed by 3 bases and J by 1 base, 3 bases remained unmatched. CDR3 bases: TGTGCCAGCAGCTTGACGACTAGCGGCACAGATACGCAGTATTTT. As protein: CASSLTTSGTDTQYF.

V usage is TRBV6-2 or TRBV6-3 and J usage is TRBJ2-1; D ambiguous. CDR3 length: 15 residues. The germline V and J ends were trimmed by 0 bases and 1 base, with 7 bases remaining between them. CDR1 and CDR2 from the germline V gene are MNHEY and SVGEGT. DNA for the CDR3: TGTGCCAGCAGTTACTCTCTAGAATCCTACAATGAGCAGTTCTTC. Its translation: CASSYSLESYNEQFF.

V is TRBV19 and J is TRBJ2-4; no clear D gene. The germline gives CDR1 LNHDA, CDR2 SQIVND (reference sequence). The CDR3 has 14 amino acids. Trimming cost V 3 bases and J 6 bases, with 12 bases left between them. The CDR3 DNA reads as TGTGCCAGTAGTATGGGTCCCCCGGGAAACATTCAGTACTTC. It yields the protein CASSMGPPGNIQYF.

This clonotype is a singleton in its sample. V and J are TRBV24-1 and TRBJ2-5; TRBD1 matches 7 bases. The V segment lost 1 base and the J segment 4 bases; nucleotides outside the gene matches: 5. Germline-derived CDR1 and CDR2 are KGHDR and SFDVKD. The length of the CDR3 is 15 residues. This chain's CDR3 is CATSDLGGGTETQYF. For the CDR3, the DNA is TGTGCCACCAGTGATTTAGGGGGCGGCACAGAGACCCAGTACTTC.

In this sample, this clonotype turned up once. V gene TRBV12-3 or TRBV12-4 combines with J gene TRBJ2-1; D might be TRBD1 or TRBD2, each matching 7 bases. This CDR3 contains 13 residues. Trimming cost V 6 bases and J 10 bases, with 16 bases left between them. The CDR3 DNA sequence: TGTGCCAGCAGCCAGGGGGACTATGTAGAGCAGTTCTTC. Amino acid sequence: CASSQGDYVEQFF.

The V gene is TRBV4-3, the J gene TRBJ2-3; tentatively, D is TRBD1 or TRBD2 (6 bases each). Trimming removed 3 bases from V and 3 bases from J, with 22 bases in between. The CDR3 is 18 residues long. Per the germline V gene, CDR1 is LGHNA and CDR2 is YSLEER. Here the CDR3 DNA reads TGCGCCAGCAGCCAGGACAGATCGGCTAGCGTTGGTACAGATACGCAGTATTTT. Protein: CASSQDRSASVGTDTQYF.

The rearrangement joins TRBV28 to TRBJ1-6, with unresolved D. The CDR3 contains 12 residues. Between the trimmed V and J ends, which lost 6 bases and 8 bases, there was a span of 8 bases. Germline CDR1 and CDR2: MDHEN and SYDVKM. DNA of the CDR3: TGTGCCAGCAGCCCCTTGGATTCACCCCTCCACTTT. Its protein is CASSPLDSPLHF.

The CDR3 DNA follows: TGTGCCAGCAGCTCTCCCGGACATACCGGAAACGAGCAGTACTTC. Amino acids: CASSSPGHTGNEQYF. The chain employs TRBV7-9 and TRBJ2-7, with a possible D match to TRBD1 (5 bases). Trimming took off 4 bases at V and 5 bases at J, with 18 bases between the two ends. The germline gives CDR1 SEHNR, CDR2 FQNEAQ (reference sequence). The CDR3 is made up of 15 amino acids. Based on the CDR3 plus reference TRBV7-9 and TRBJ2-7, the full variable domain is DTGVSQNPRHKITKRGQNVTFRCDPISEHNRLYWYRQTLGQGPEFLTYFQNEAQLEKSRLLSDRFSAERPKGSFSTLEIQRTEQGDSAMYLCASSSPGHTGNEQYFGPGTRLTVT.

This rearrangement joins TRBV6-6 to TRBJ1-5; D call uncertain. V was clipped by 3 bases and J by 2 bases, with 5 bases between them. CDR3 length: 13 amino acids. The germline V gene encodes CDR1 MNHNY and CDR2 SVGAGI (reference sequence). The CDR3 sequence: CASSYAGNQPQHF. The CDR3 DNA reads as TGTGCCAGCAGTTATGCCGGCAATCAGCCCCAGCATTTT.

The chain combines TRBV7-2 with TRBJ2-7, with 9 positions matching TRBD2. Germline assignment: CDR1 SGHTA and CDR2 FQGNSA. The length of the CDR3 is 14 residues. V gave up 4 bases and J gave up 0 bases; unmatched junction bases: 1. The DNA of the CDR3 is TGTGCCAGCAGCTCTAGCGGGGACTCCTACGAGCAGTACTTC. It encodes CASSSSGDSYEQYF.

The chain recombines TRBV10-2 with TRBJ2-7; D is unclear. CDR3 length: 12 residues. V shed 4 bases and J shed 3 bases, with 7 bases lying between them. Germline V gives CDR1 WSHSY, CDR2 SAAADI. CDR3 sequence: CASSGAYYEQYF. DNA of the CDR3: TGCGCCAGCAGTGGTGCGTACTACGAGCAGTACTTC.

This chain connects TRBV11-2 to TRBJ2-5, with D possibly matching TRBD1 (5 bases). The length of the CDR3 is 16 residues. Trimming removed 4 bases from V and 3 bases from J, with 18 bases in between. Germline CDR1 SGHAT, CDR2 FQNNGV. The CDR3 reads CASSSIQGWVEETQYF. CDR3 DNA sequence: TGTGCCAGCAGCTCCATCCAGGGATGGGTGGAAGAGACCCAGTACTTC. Full variable domain (rest looked up from reference TRBV11-2 and TRBJ2-5): EAGVAQSPRYKIIEKRQSVAFWCNPISGHATLYWYQQILGQGPKLLIQFQNNGVVDDSQLPKDRFSAERLKGVDSTLKIQPAKLEDSAVYLCASSSIQGWVEETQYFGPGTRLLVL.

The J gene is TRBJ2-7, the V gene TRBV27; possible D gene TRBD2, 6 bases. There are 14 residues in the CDR3. CDR1 and CDR2 (germline): MNHEY, SMNVEV (reference sequence). Trimming stripped 0 bases from V and 7 bases from J, with 13 bases between. CDR3 protein: CASSLSTSAWEQYF. In DNA form, the CDR3 reads TGTGCCAGCAGTTTATCGACTAGTGCCTGGGAGCAGTACTTC.

The rearrangement links TRBV19 to TRBJ2-6; no firm D call. Trimming left V 1 base short and J 1 base short, with 5 bases between. This CDR3 is 15 amino acids long. Per germline, CDR1 LNHDA and CDR2 SQIVND (reference sequence). The CDR3 DNA follows: TGTGCCAGTAGTATAGTCGCTTCTGGGGCCAACGTCCTGACTTTC. Its translation is CASSIVASGANVLTF.

The rearrangement joins TRBV28 to TRBJ2-5; 8 bases align to TRBD1. V lost 2 bases and J lost 0; bases outside the gene matches: 8. From germline, CDR1 is MDHEN and CDR2 SYDVKM. The CDR3 totals 17 residues. Written as DNA, the CDR3 is TGTGCCAGCAGTTTAGCAAACCGGGACAGGTACCAAGAGACCCAGTACTTC. This encodes CASSLANRDRYQETQYF.

The V gene is TRBV19, the J gene TRBJ1-1; 8 nucleotides match TRBD1. With 1 base clipped from V and 5 bases from J, the junction kept 6 bases outside the gene matches. The CDR3 sequence is 15 residues long. CDR1 and CDR2 from the germline V gene are LNHDA and SQIVND (reference sequence). CDR3 nucleotide sequence: TGTGCCAGTAGTATAGCAGCCACAGGGGGGACTGAAGCTTTCTTT. Translated, it gives CASSIAATGGTEAFF.

The rearrangement uses TRBV6-6 and TRBJ2-7; perhaps TRBD2 as D (5 bases). V shed 2 bases and J shed 7 bases, with 18 bases lying between them. The CDR3 runs 15 residues. Germline loops: CDR1 MNHNY, CDR2 SVGAGI (reference sequence). The CDR3 sequence: CASSYGRVSSWEQYF. In DNA, the CDR3 is TGTGCCAGCAGTTACGGGCGGGTGAGCTCGTGGGAGCAGTACTTC.

The chain is built from TRBV27 and TRBJ1-1; D gene unclear. Germline lookup yields CDR1 MNHEY and CDR2 SMNVEV (reference sequence). The ends were cut back, 2 bases at V and 0 bases at J, with 10 bases in the middle. The CDR3 consists of 15 residues. The CDR3: CASSLIGVMNTEAFF. CDR3 DNA: TGTGCCAGCAGTTTAATCGGCGTCATGAACACTGAAGCTTTCTTT.

The rearrangement links TRBV9 to TRBJ2-3; D gene uncertain. The V gene's germline CDR1 is SGDLS and CDR2 YYNGEE. The CDR3 totals 14 residues. Trimming took 0 bases from V and 3 from J, leaving 8 bases between them. DNA of the CDR3: TGTGCCAGCAGCGTAGCTCTTGGGACAGATACGCAGTATTTT. It is translated as CASSVALGTDTQYF.

This rearrangement joins TRBV10-3 to TRBJ2-2; 7 nucleotides agree with TRBD2. Germline values: CDR1 ENHRY, CDR2 SYGVKD. V shed 2 bases, J shed 0 bases, and the junction held 9 bases outside the gene matches. This CDR3 spans 18 amino acids. CDR3 amino acids: CAISEIGLAEPNTGELFF. The CDR3, as DNA: TGTGCCATCAGTGAGATCGGCCTAGCGGAGCCGAACACCGGGGAGCTGTTTTTT.

The V gene is TRBV6-2 or TRBV6-3, the J gene TRBJ1-5; D uncertain. Germline V lookup: CDR1 MNHEY, CDR2 SVGEGT. V lost 5 bases, J lost 0 bases, and 8 bases lay in between. The CDR3 covers 14 residues. Written as DNA, the CDR3 is TGTGCCAGCAGTCCGTATAATAGCAATCAGCCCCAGCATTTT. It is translated as CASSPYNSNQPQHF.

The rearrangement joins TRBV5-5 to TRBJ2-1; a possible D gene is TRBD2 (6 bases). Germline lookup yields CDR1 SGHKS and CDR2 YYEKEE (reference sequence). This CDR3 is 18 amino acids long. V was shortened by 0 bases and J by 0 bases, with 16 bases between the two germline ends. The CDR3 loop is CASSLGPRRDGSYNEQFF. In DNA form, the CDR3 reads TGTGCCAGCAGCTTGGGGCCGAGGAGGGACGGCTCCTACAATGAGCAGTTCTTC.

The chain employs TRBV27 and TRBJ2-5; 7 nucleotides match TRBD1. This CDR3 comprises 15 residues. The ends lost 2 bases at V and 1 base at J; junction bases unmatched: 4. Germline V gives CDR1 MNHEY, CDR2 SMNVEV (reference sequence). The CDR3: CASSLLGGGQETQYF. The CDR3 bases are TGTGCCAGCAGTTTACTAGGGGGCGGCCAAGAGACCCAGTACTTC.

The CDR3 DNA is TGTGCCATCAGTGAGGGGAACCCGCTCCCCAATTCACCCCTCCACTTT. Its translation is CAISEGNPLPNSPLHF. The chain carries TRBV10-3 and TRBJ1-6; unclear D gene. The CDR3 loop spans 16 amino acids. From germline, CDR1 is ENHRY and CDR2 SYGVKD. Trimming removed 2 bases from V and 7 bases from J, with 15 bases in between.

The chain joins TRBV4-1 to TRBJ1-1; 11 positions agree with TRBD1. This CDR3 spans 17 amino acids. After removal of 1 base from V and 1 base from J, the junction contained 5 bases not matched to a gene. Germline values: CDR1 MGHRA, CDR2 YSYEKL. CDR3 coding DNA: TGCGCCAGCAGCCAAGGGTCCGGGACAGGGGGGAACACTGAAGCTTTCTTT. Translating gives CASSQGSGTGGNTEAFF.

This rearrangement joins TRBV20-1 to TRBJ2-7, with TRBD2 as a possible D gene (6 bases). Trimming pared 6 bases from V and 2 bases from J, leaving 14 bases between. CDR3 length: 13 amino acids. Germline loops: CDR1 DFQATT, CDR2 SNEGSKA (reference sequence). CDR3 DNA: TGCAGTGCGGGGAGGACATGGGCCTACGAGCAGTACTTC. This gives the protein CSAGRTWAYEQYF.